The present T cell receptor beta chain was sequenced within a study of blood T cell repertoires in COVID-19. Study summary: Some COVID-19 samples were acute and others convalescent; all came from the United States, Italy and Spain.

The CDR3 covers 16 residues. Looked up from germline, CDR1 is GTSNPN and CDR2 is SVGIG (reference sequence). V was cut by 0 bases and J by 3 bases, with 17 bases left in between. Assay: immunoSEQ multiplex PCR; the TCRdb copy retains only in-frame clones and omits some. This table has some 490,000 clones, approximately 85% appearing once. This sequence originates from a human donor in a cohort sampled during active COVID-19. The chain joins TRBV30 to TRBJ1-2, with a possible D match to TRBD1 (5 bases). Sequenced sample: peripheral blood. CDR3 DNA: TGTGCCTGGAGTGTAATCTTAAGGGAGGGGCACTATGGCTACACCTTC. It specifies CAWSVILREGHYGYTF.